This T cell receptor (beta chain) was identified during a study of response to subunit inactivated influenza vaccine. Germline V lookup: CDR1 SGHRS, CDR2 YFSETQ. This CDR3 is built from 14 residues. The V gene end was trimmed by 5 bases and the J gene end by 0 bases; junction bases not matched to a gene: 1. TCRdb used MiXCR to reprocess the RT-PCR reads, holding one entry per CDR3 protein. The sample includes 430,000 or so distinct CDR3 sequences, around 9.9% of them seen just once. In its sample, this clonotype was seen many times. This clonotype was sampled from a man over 45 who received an inactivated influenza vaccine. The J gene is TRBJ2-1, the V gene TRBV5-1, with 8 positions matching TRBD2. The sequencing here drew on PBMCs from blood, taken 35 to 45 days after vaccination. This chain's CDR3 is CASRSGSSYNEQFF. CDR3 coding DNA: TGCGCCAGCAGGAGCGGGAGCTCCTACAATGAGCAGTTCTTC.